The present T cell receptor beta chain was sequenced within a study of blood T cell repertoires in COVID-19. Study-wide context: Collection of acute and convalescent COVID-19 samples took place in the United States, Italy and Spain.

In the authors' methods: Counts of nucleated cells, estimated from reference gene primer amplification, were obtained. Clones were read by immunoSEQ multiplex PCR, and TCRdb kept only the in-frame ones, dropping some. The V and J calls and the clone size are those of that table, but D and trimming were determined from the DNA. In the table there are about 300,000 clones, 70% to 90% of which are singletons. Participants came from about 23 US areas, aged about 18 to 100 years. Recovered status applied to Cohort 3 donors who had two consecutive negative PCRs. It also applied to those with clearance or with symptom resolution. The length of the CDR3 is 15 residues. Per the germline V gene, CDR1 is SNHLY and CDR2 is FYNNEI. The trim removed 4 bases at V and 0 bases at J, leaving 3 bases unmatched.

The rearrangement uses TRBV2 and TRBJ1-5, with 7 bases that match TRBD1. The receptor's source is a man under 40 who had recovered from COVID-19. Sequencing input: PBMCs or T cells enriched from blood (not recorded which). CDR3 DNA sequence: TGTGCCAGCAGTGGACAGGGAGATAGCAATCAGCCCCAGCATTTT. Translated: CASSGQGDSNQPQHF.